The source of this T cell receptor (beta chain) is a study of blood T cell repertoires in COVID-19. About the study: Acute-phase and convalescent COVID-19 samples originated in the United States, Italy and Spain. The analysed material was cDNA or gDNA that came from T cells, B-cell-depleted T cells, or PBMCs.

To note about this clone: This CDR3 is missing its conserved last phenylalanine or tryptophan, likely due to a read error. No DNA is shown, since the ends of the CDR3 on it are uncertain; the CDR3 is the one TCRdb lists.

In the source study's methods: Counts of nucleated cells, estimated from reference gene primer amplification, were obtained. TCRdb's table, derived via immunoSEQ multiplex PCR, lists solely in-frame clones and lacks some. From that table come the V and J calls and clone size; the DNA was used to work out D and trimming. The profile covers 120,000 or so clones, with about 90% appearing a single time and 6% to 9.5% taken by the ten largest. Material for sequencing was peripheral blood. The clonotype comes from a man between 65 and 79 years old who had recovered from COVID-19.

CDR3 sequence reads: CSARGGGR. J is TRBJ1-1 and V is TRBV20-1. Germline V gene sequence: CDR1 DFQATT, CDR2 SNEGSKA (reference sequence). The CDR3 spans 8 residues, counting both ends.